The T cell receptor beta chain under discussion was sequenced for a study of T cell responses to AZD1222 COVID-19 vaccine. Findings of the study overall: When two AZD1222 doses had been given, Spike-specific TCR breadth and depth rose. Repertoires were collected only later (after the peak T cell response had occurred). Baseline seropositives among AZD1222 recipients totaled only 5 to 7.

Per the germline V gene, CDR1 is MNHNY and CDR2 is SVGAGI (reference sequence). The V end was cut by 4 bases, the J end by 8 bases, with 17 bases between. The CDR3 runs 15 residues. TCRdb's table, derived via immunoSEQ multiplex PCR, lists solely in-frame clones and lacks some. The top ten clones hold approximately 15% of a sample with 95,000 to 100,000 clones, about 88% of them seen once. The study pooled second doses at about 4 or about 12 weeks. This clone was detected only a few times. Its antigen is not known. This TCR was recovered from an adult who received the AZD1222 COVID-19 vaccine. This chain uses TRBV6-6 with TRBJ2-2; no firm D call. Specimen: peripheral blood, collected 28 days after the second AZD1222 dose. The CDR3 protein is CASSWGYSSKGELFF. DNA for the CDR3: TGTGCCAGCAGTTGGGGATATAGTTCCAAAGGGGAGCTGTTTTTT.